This T cell receptor beta chain came from a study of Ad26.COV2.S vaccination and SARS-CoV-2 variants. About the research overall: Dosing was one shot or two shots 56 days apart.

Of note for this clone: The target antigen is unknown.

Described treatment: 19 received Ad26.COV2.S at low or high dose, single or two shots; roughly five received placebo; per-sample allocation not given. Sampling happened 63 days after the first vaccine or placebo injection. Aged 18-55 years, donor was enrolled in Boston in about 2020. The study, taken as a whole, reports: Those who received the vaccine showed greater spike-specific TCR breadth than those given placebo.

Clones were sequenced by immunoSEQ multiplex PCR, and TCRdb holds only the in-frame ones, with some missing. There are some 350,000 clones in the sample; 90% occur only once, and roughly 6% lies in the top ten. In germline, CDR1 is SGHVS, CDR2 FQNEAQ. Unmatched junction bases numbered 12, after V lost 2 bases and J lost 8 bases. The CDR3 length is 17 residues. The chain carries TRBV7-8 and TRBJ2-2, with TRBD1 matching over 9 bases. The receptor was derived from a person aged 18-60 years who received the Ad26.COV2.S COVID-19 vaccine or a placebo. Sequencing used peripheral blood, obtained in a trial of Ad26.COV2.S vaccine versus placebo. CDR3 sequence (DNA): TGTGCCAGCAGCTTAAACCCCGGGACAGGGATCTCAGGGGAGCTGTTTTTT. It codes for CASSLNPGTGISGELFF.